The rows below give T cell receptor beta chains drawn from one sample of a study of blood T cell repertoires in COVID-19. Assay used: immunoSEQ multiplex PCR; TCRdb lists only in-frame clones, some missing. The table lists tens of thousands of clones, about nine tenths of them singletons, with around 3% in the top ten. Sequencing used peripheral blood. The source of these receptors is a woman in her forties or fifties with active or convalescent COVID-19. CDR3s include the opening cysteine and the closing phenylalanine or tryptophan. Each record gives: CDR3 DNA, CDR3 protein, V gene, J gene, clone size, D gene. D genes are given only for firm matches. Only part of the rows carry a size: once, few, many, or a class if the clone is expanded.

DNA: TGTGCCTGGGGACAGGGGATAAAGAACGAGCAGTACTTC; CDR3: CAWGQGIKNEQYF; V: TRBV30; J: TRBJ2-7; size: -; D: TRBD1
DNA: TGTGCCAGCAGTTACCTAGCGGGGGCCCCCCTCGAGCAGTACTTC; CDR3: CASSYLAGAPLEQYF; V: TRBV6-2/TRBV6-3; J: TRBJ2-7; size: -; D: TRBD2
DNA: TGTGCCAGCAGCTCTGGCGGGAGGGAAATGGGGGATGAGCAGTTCTTC; CDR3: CASSSGGREMGDEQFF; V: TRBV11-2; J: TRBJ2-1; size: -; D: TRBD2
DNA: TGTGCCAGCAGCTCTCCGACTAGCGGGGGGAGCACAGATACGCAGTATTTT; CDR3: CASSSPTSGGSTDTQYF; V: TRBV5-6; J: TRBJ2-3; size: -; D: TRBD2
DNA: TGTGCCAGCAGCCAAGGAGGGGCAGCGGGGTTCTTC; CDR3: CASSQGGAAGFF; V: TRBV4-2; J: TRBJ2-1; size: -; D: -
DNA: TGTGCCAGCAGCCTGCTTTTAGATCTAGGAGCTTTCTTT; CDR3: CASSLLLDLGAFF; V: TRBV16; J: TRBJ1-1; size: -; D: -
DNA: TGCGCCAGCAGCCAAGTCTATGAAAAACTGTTTTTT; CDR3: CASSQVYEKLFF; V: TRBV4-1; J: TRBJ1-4; size: -; D: -
DNA: TGTGCCAGCAGCAGGGGACAGGCCATCCAAGAGACCCAGTACTTC; CDR3: CASSRGQAIQETQYF; V: TRBV6-5; J: TRBJ2-5; size: -; D: TRBD1
DNA: TGTGCCAGCGATCCGTACGCAGGGGGCGGGAACACTGAAGCTTTCTTT; CDR3: CASDPYAGGGNTEAFF; V: TRBV21-1; J: TRBJ1-1; size: -; D: -
DNA: TGCGCCAGCAGCCAAGATCCCGGCTCTGGAAACACCATATATTTT; CDR3: CASSQDPGSGNTIYF; V: TRBV4-1; J: TRBJ1-3; size: -; D: -
DNA: TGTGCCAGCAGCGGAGAAGGGACAACGAACACTGAAGCTTTCTTT; CDR3: CASSGEGTTNTEAFF; V: TRBV7-9; J: TRBJ1-1; size: -; D: -
DNA: TGTGCCAGCAGTTATTTGGAGGCAGATACGCAGTATTTT; CDR3: CASSYLEADTQYF; V: TRBV6-6; J: TRBJ2-3; size: -; D: -
DNA: TGTGCCAGCAGCCCCCCGGGGGTGGCTGAAGCTTTCTTT; CDR3: CASSPPGVAEAFF; V: TRBV7-9; J: TRBJ1-1; size: few; D: -
DNA: TGTGCCACCAGCATGGACAGGGCTAACTATGGCTACACCTTC; CDR3: CATSMDRANYGYTF; V: TRBV15; J: TRBJ1-2; size: once; D: TRBD1
DNA: TGCGCCAGCAGCTTACAGGGGACGGATCAGCCCCAGCATTTT; CDR3: CASSLQGTDQPQHF; V: TRBV5-1; J: TRBJ1-5; size: -; D: TRBD1
DNA: TGTGCCAGCAGTGGCCTGACAGGCGGTAACTATGGCTACACCTTC; CDR3: CASSGLTGGNYGYTF; V: TRBV25-1; J: TRBJ1-2; size: -; D: -
DNA: TGTGCCAGCAGTCATACGAGGGATGAGCAGTTCTTC; CDR3: CASSHTRDEQFF; V: TRBV3-1/TRBV3-2; J: TRBJ2-1; size: -; D: -
DNA: TGTGCCAGCAGTGAAGGAGGGAACACTGAAGCTTTCTTT; CDR3: CASSEGGNTEAFF; V: TRBV6-1; J: TRBJ1-1; size: -; D: -
DNA: TGTGCCAGCTTTATACGGACTGGAAGCCTGAACACTGAAGCTTTCTTT; CDR3: CASFIRTGSLNTEAFF; V: TRBV13; J: TRBJ1-1; size: -; D: -
DNA: TGTGCCAGCACCGCTGGGACAGGGTACAATGAGCAGTTCTTC; CDR3: CASTAGTGYNEQFF; V: TRBV6-5; J: TRBJ2-1; size: -; D: TRBD1
DNA: TGTGCCAGCAGTTTTGAGACAGGGTATCAGCCCCAGCATTTT; CDR3: CASSFETGYQPQHF; V: TRBV28; J: TRBJ1-5; size: -; D: TRBD1
DNA: TGTGCCAGCAGTGAAACGCGCGAGCAGTACTTC; CDR3: CASSETREQYF; V: TRBV2; J: TRBJ2-7; size: -; D: -
DNA: TGTGCCAGCAGTGAGGGGGTTAGACTAGCCGAAGGGCCCTACAATGAGCAGTTCTTC; CDR3: CASSEGVRLAEGPYNEQFF; V: TRBV6-4; J: TRBJ2-1; size: -; D: TRBD2